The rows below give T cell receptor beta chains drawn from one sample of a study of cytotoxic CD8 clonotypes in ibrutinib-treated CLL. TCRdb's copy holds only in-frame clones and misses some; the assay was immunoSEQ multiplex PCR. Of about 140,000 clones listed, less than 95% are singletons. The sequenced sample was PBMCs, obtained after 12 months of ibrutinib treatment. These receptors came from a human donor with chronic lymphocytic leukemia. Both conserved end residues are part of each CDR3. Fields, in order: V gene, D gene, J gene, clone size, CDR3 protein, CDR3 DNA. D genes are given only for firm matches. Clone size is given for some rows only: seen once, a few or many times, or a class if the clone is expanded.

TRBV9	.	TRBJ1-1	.	CASSPGNTEAFF	TGTGCCAGCAGTCCGGGGAACACTGAAGCTTTCTTT
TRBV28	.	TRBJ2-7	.	CASSLTSLGSYEQYF	TGTGCCAGCAGTCTAACATCCCTTGGCTCCTACGAGCAGTACTTC
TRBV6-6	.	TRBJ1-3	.	CASNPSSSGNTIYF	TGTGCCAGCAACCCGTCAAGCTCTGGAAACACCATATATTTT
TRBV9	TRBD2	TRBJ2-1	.	CASSLGTSGALHEQFF	TGTGCCAGCAGCTTAGGGACTAGCGGGGCTCTGCATGAGCAGTTCTTC
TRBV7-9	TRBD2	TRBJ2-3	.	CASSPTSGRGTDTQYF	TGTGCCAGCAGCCCAACTAGCGGGAGAGGGACAGATACGCAGTATTTT
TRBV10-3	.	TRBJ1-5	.	CATRLDSGNQPQHF	TGTGCCACCCGCCTGGACTCGGGCAATCAGCCCCAGCATTTT
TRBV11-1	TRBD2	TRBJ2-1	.	CASSRTSGSQNEQFF	TGTGCCAGCAGCCGGACTAGCGGGAGCCAAAATGAGCAGTTCTTC
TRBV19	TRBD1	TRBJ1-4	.	CASSGTGRTSTNEKLFF	TGTGCCAGTAGTGGGACAGGGAGGACGTCAACTAATGAAAAACTGTTTTTT
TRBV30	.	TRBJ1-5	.	CAGGAGARNQPQHF	TGTGCCGGGGGGGCGGGGGCGCGCAATCAGCCCCAGCATTTT
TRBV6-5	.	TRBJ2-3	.	CASSSLTDTQYF	TGTGCCAGCAGTTCTCTCACAGATACGCAGTATTTT
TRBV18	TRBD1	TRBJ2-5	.	CASSPSAQGEETQYF	TGTGCCAGCTCACCGAGCGCCCAGGGGGAAGAGACCCAGTACTTC
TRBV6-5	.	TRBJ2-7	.	CASKNSYEQYF	TGTGCCAGCAAAAACTCCTACGAGCAGTACTTC
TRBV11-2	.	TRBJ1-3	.	CASSLGPGLRAGNTIYF	TGTGCCAGCAGCTTAGGCCCGGGGCTCAGGGCGGGAAACACCATATATTTT
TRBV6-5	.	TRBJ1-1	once	CASSYMSAVTEAFF	TGTGCCAGCAGTTACATGTCAGCGGTCACTGAAGCTTTCTTT
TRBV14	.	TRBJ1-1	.	CASSQEMGTPSEAFF	TGTGCCAGCAGCCAAGAAATGGGGACCCCCTCTGAAGCTTTCTTT
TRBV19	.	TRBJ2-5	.	CASSTTVQQETQYF	TGTGCCAGTAGTACGACGGTACAGCAAGAGACCCAGTACTTC
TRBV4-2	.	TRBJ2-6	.	CASSQGVYLLASGANVLTF	TGTGCCAGCAGCCAAGGGGTGTATTTATTGGCTTCTGGGGCCAACGTCCTGACTTTC
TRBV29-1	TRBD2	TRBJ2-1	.	CSVGRLAGVRGEQFF	TGCAGCGTCGGCCGACTAGCGGGAGTAAGGGGTGAGCAGTTCTTC
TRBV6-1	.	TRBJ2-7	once	CASSPGGTTLREQYF	TGTGCCAGCAGTCCAGGGGGGACAACACTACGCGAGCAGTACTTC
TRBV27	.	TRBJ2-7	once	CASSSRTLDEQYF	TGTGCCAGCAGTTCACGAACCCTTGACGAGCAGTACTTC
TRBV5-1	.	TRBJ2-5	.	CASSPQGPSGTQYF	TGCGCCAGCAGCCCACAGGGTCCGTCTGGGACCCAGTACTTC
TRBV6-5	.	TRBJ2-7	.	CASSYSQGSNEQYF	TGTGCCAGCAGTTACTCCCAGGGTAGTAACGAGCAGTACTTC
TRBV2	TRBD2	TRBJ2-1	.	CASRRREGPNEQFF	TGTGCCAGCAGACGGCGGGAGGGTCCAAATGAGCAGTTCTTC
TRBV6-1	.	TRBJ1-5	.	CASSEYPGGGMGQPQHF	TGTGCCAGCAGTGAATACCCCGGGGGCGGAATGGGGCAGCCCCAGCATTTT
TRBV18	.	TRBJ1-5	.	CASSPGGQPQHF	TGTGCCAGCTCACCGGGGGGTCAGCCCCAGCATTTT